The rows below give T cell receptor beta chains drawn from one sample of a study of T cell changes during pregnancy in multiple sclerosis. The method was immunoSEQ multiplex PCR; TCRdb's version includes in-frame clones alone and lacks a portion of them. This sample has tens of thousands of clones, with approximately 95% found just once. The specimen was CD8+ T cells from peripheral blood mononuclear cells, collected in the second trimester of pregnancy. These receptor sequences come from a female donor with multiple sclerosis, enrolled in a pregnancy study. Both conserved end residues are part of each CDR3. Clone size, where shown, is once, few, many, or a class for clones that have expanded.

v_gene	abundance	j_gene	CDR3aa
TRBV5-8	once	TRBJ1-5	CASTPGGGRSYGQPQHF
TRBV27	-	TRBJ2-1	CASSLSGRGSVYNEQFF
TRBV13	-	TRBJ2-5	CASSPEGTSLRETQYF
TRBV5-1	-	TRBJ2-3	CASSLAAGVSDTQYF
TRBV7-8	-	TRBJ1-3	CASSLSRAPGNTIYF
TRBV4-1	once	TRBJ2-5	CASRGLAGEETQYF
TRBV19	-	TRBJ2-7	CASSMAAHRYEQYF
TRBV11-1	once	TRBJ2-5	CASSLQRWETQYF
TRBV19	-	TRBJ2-2	CASSTWGGAGELFF
TRBV18	once	TRBJ2-3	CASSPPSGTDTQYF
TRBV7-8	-	TRBJ1-5	CASSPQAGNNQPQHF
TRBV5-1	few	TRBJ1-1	CASSLAASGPNTEAFF
TRBV5-4	-	TRBJ2-3	CASSPSAGGTDTQYF
TRBV27	-	TRBJ2-5	CASKAGRGAETQYF
TRBV4-3	-	TRBJ2-7	CASSQGDSYEQYF
TRBV7-6	-	TRBJ2-1	CASSITEGRNEQFF
TRBV6-5	-	TRBJ2-5	CASSSTGTGGQTQYF
TRBV4-1	-	TRBJ1-1	CASSLGGAEAFF
TRBV28	-	TRBJ2-1	CASSSLQGTNEQFF
TRBV7-9	-	TRBJ2-7	CASSLVRERPYEQYF
TRBV6-1	once	TRBJ2-7	CASSDRGYSYEQYF
TRBV27	-	TRBJ2-2	CASSFSREAGELFF
TRBV9	-	TRBJ1-1	CASSGQGEHTEAFF
TRBV5-4	-	TRBJ2-2	CASSLAGAIGELFF
TRBV6-5	-	TRBJ1-2	CASSETPTGKRGYTF
TRBV9	-	TRBJ2-7	CASSSSGQYYEQYF
TRBV9	-	TRBJ2-1	CASSVGPTSGDEQFF
TRBV15	-	TRBJ1-2	CATSRDRGEAAIYGYTF
TRBV7-9	-	TRBJ2-1	CASSFRTIYNEQFF
TRBV7-9	-	TRBJ2-1	CASSLGGLARGEQFF
TRBV28	once	TRBJ2-7	CASSTGTWTGSYEQYF
TRBV15	once	TRBJ2-3	CATSRAAGETTDTQYF
TRBV4-3	-	TRBJ1-4	CASSQFVAGGEEKLFF
TRBV28	-	TRBJ2-7	CASSLPQGYEQYF
TRBV27	-	TRBJ2-7	CASSSLTGGAYEQYF
TRBV9	-	TRBJ2-1	CASSVGFQRSGEQFF
TRBV28	-	TRBJ2-7	CASRGTTSGTSYEQYF
TRBV27	-	TRBJ1-5	CASSLSSYQPQHF